This entry is about one T cell receptor (beta chain). The data were obtained in a study of blood T cell repertoires in COVID-19. Overall study: T cells, B-cell-depleted T cells, or PBMCs provided the cDNA or gDNA that served as material.

Profiling relied on immunoSEQ multiplex PCR, and the TCRdb table lists in-frame clones only, not all of them. The sample lists 250,000 or so clones; 86% were seen once. Deletions cut 11 bases from V and 6 bases from J, with 15 bases between. The germline CDR1 and CDR2 sequences are KGHDR and SFDVKD. The CDR3 loop spans 12 amino acids. V is TRBV24-1 and J is TRBJ1-2; D possibly corresponds to TRBD1 (6 bases). This clonotype originated in a woman aged 18-29 years who had recovered from COVID-19. Sequencing was done on a sample of PBMCs or T cells enriched from blood (not recorded which). In DNA, the CDR3 is TGTGCCATCCGGGACAAGGAGAATGGCTACACCTTC. Amino acid sequence: CAIRDKENGYTF.